The clone carrying this TCR beta chain came up a few times. This sample is drawn from a study of memory CD4+ T cells and cytomegalovirus serostatus. The sort gate was single viable CD3+CD4+CD8-CD45RO+ cells for memory CD4+ T cells. Profiling relied on immunoSEQ multiplex PCR, and the TCRdb table lists in-frame clones only, not all of them. In the table there are tens of thousands of clones, 78% of which are singletons. Looked up from germline, CDR1 is MNHEY and CDR2 is SVGAGI. The V and J ends lost 0 bases and 1 base respectively, with 6 bases between them. This CDR3 has 14 residues. Sequenced material: memory CD4+ T cells from blood. This TCR was recovered from an adult in good health and CMV-seronegative. The rearrangement joins TRBV6-5 to TRBJ1-1; D remains unclear. CDR3 region: CASSYSEQNTEAFF. The CDR3 nucleotides are TGTGCCAGCAGTTACTCGGAGCAGAACACTGAAGCTTTCTTT.